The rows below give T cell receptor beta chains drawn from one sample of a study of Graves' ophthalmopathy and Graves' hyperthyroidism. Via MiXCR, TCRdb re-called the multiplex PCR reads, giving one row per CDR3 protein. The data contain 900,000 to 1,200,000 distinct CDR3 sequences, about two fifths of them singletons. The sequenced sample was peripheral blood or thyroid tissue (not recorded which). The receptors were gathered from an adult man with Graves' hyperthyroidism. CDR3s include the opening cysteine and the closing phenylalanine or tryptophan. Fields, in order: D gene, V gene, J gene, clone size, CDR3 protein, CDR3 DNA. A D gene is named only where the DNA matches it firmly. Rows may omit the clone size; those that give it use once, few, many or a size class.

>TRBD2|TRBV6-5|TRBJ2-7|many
CASSFRLAGDELYEQYF
TGTGCCAGCAGTTTCCGACTAGCGGGAGACGAACTGTACGAGCAGTACTTC
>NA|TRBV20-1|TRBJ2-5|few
CSARAEGPETQYF
TGCAGTGCTAGGGCGGAGGGCCCCGAGACCCAGTACTTC
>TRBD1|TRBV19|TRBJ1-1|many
CASDRGRNTEAFF
TGTGCCAGTGACAGGGGGCGGAACACTGAAGCTTTCTTT
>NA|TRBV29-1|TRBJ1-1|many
CSVWGINTEAFF
TGCAGCGTTTGGGGTATAAACACTGAAGCTTTCTTT
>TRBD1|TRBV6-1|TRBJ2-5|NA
CASIKGTGVETQYF
TGTGCCAGCATCAAGGGGACAGGGGTTGAGACCCAGTACTTC
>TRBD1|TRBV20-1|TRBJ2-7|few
CSAPYAGTGSMYEQYF
TGCAGTGCTCCTTATGCCGGGACAGGGAGCATGTACGAGCAGTACTTC
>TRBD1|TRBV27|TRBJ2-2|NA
CASSFTAGGTGELFF
TGTGCCAGCAGTTTTACGGCAGGGGGCACCGGGGAGCTGTTTTTT
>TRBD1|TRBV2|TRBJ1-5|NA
CASPGWQGAQPQHF
TGTGCCAGTCCGGGATGGCAGGGGGCCCAGCCCCAGCATTTT
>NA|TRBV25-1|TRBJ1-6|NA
CASGQRVNSPLHF
TGTGCCAGCGGACAGAGAGTTAATTCACCCCTCCACTTT
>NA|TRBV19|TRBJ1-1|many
CATWDRPAEAFF
TGTGCCACCTGGGACCGTCCGGCTGAAGCTTTCTTT
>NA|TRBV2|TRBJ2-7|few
CASSEPQASSYEQYF
TGTGCCAGCAGTGAACCCCAGGCTAGCTCCTACGAGCAGTACTTC
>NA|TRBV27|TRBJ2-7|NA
CASSFLDGGGEQYF
TGTGCCAGCAGTTTTCTCGACGGGGGAGGCGAGCAGTACTTC
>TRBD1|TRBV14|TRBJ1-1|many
CASSLTGLDLNTEAFF
TGTGCCAGCAGCTTGACAGGGCTTGATTTGAACACTGAAGCTTTCTTT
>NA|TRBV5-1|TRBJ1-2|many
CASSSAEPTAYGYTF
TGCGCCAGCAGCTCAGCGGAACCAACTGCATATGGCTACACCTTC
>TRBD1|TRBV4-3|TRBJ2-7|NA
CASSLSGGNVYEQYF
TGCGCCAGCAGCCTATCAGGGGGTAATGTTTACGAGCAGTACTTC
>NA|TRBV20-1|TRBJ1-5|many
CSARGGGGVRNQPQHF
TGCAGTGCTAGAGGGGGTGGAGGAGTGCGCAATCAGCCCCAGCATTTT
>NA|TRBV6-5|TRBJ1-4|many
CASRQDPTNEKLFF
TGTGCCAGCAGACAGGACCCGACTAATGAAAAACTGTTTTTT
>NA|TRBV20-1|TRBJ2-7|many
CSASPDLHYEQYF
TGCAGTGCTAGCCCCGACTTACACTACGAGCAGTACTTC
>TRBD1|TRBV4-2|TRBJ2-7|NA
CASSQDGTGGYEQYF
TGTGCCAGCAGCCAAGATGGGACAGGGGGTTACGAGCAGTACTTC
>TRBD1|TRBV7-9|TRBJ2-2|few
CASSLEGTDNTGELFF
TGTGCCAGCAGCTTAGAAGGGACAGACAACACCGGGGAGCTGTTTTTT
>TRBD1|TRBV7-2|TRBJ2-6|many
CASSLAPGQGAAGANVLTF
TGTGCCAGCAGCTTAGCTCCCGGACAGGGGGCCGCTGGGGCCAACGTCCTGACTTTC
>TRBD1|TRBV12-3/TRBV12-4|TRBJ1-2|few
CASSGQGGLYGYTF
TGTGCCAGCAGTGGACAGGGGGGACTCTATGGCTACACCTTC
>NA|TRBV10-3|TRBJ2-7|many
CAITGDPDHEQYF
TGTGCCATCACGGGGGATCCCGACCACGAGCAGTACTTC
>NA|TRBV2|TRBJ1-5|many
CASSERVGNQPQHF
TGTGCCAGCAGTGAAAGGGTGGGCAATCAGCCCCAGCATTTT